The 31 T cell receptor beta chains presented below share a single source sample, sequenced in a study of blood T cell repertoires in COVID-19. Sequencing was performed with immunoSEQ multiplex PCR; in TCRdb, only in-frame clones are kept and a portion is missing. Of hundreds of thousands of clones listed, approximately 85% are singletons. The sample consisted of peripheral blood. The receptors here all came from a woman in her 70s with acute or convalescent COVID-19.

The CDR3 is CASSLEGRDYGYTF. CDR3 coding DNA: TGTGCCAGCAGCTTGGAAGGGCGGGACTATGGCTACACCTTC. The chain links TRBV5-4 to TRBJ1-2; D is unresolved. This CDR3 has 14 amino acids. Germline CDR1 is SGHNT and CDR2 is YYREEE (reference sequence). Trimming pared 0 bases from V and 3 bases from J, leaving 9 bases between.

This chain links TRBV3-1 (or the pseudogene TRBV3-2) with TRBJ1-2, with D hard to call. Germline lookup yields CDR1 LGHDT and CDR2 YNNKEL (reference sequence). Deletions cut 4 bases from V and 5 bases from J, with 14 bases between. This CDR3 contains 14 residues. In DNA, the CDR3 is TGTGCCAGCAGCCCGAATGGCGAGGATTATGGCTACACCTTC. As protein: CASSPNGEDYGYTF.

The chain carries TRBV4-3 and TRBJ1-1; no reliable D call. The CDR3 contains 15 residues. The V gene lost 0 bases and the J gene lost 0 bases, with 8 bases spanning the gap. The germline gives CDR1 LGHNA, CDR2 YSLEER. DNA for the CDR3: TGCGCCAGCAGCCAAGAACGGGGAGTGAACACTGAAGCTTTCTTT. Translating it yields CASSQERGVNTEAFF.

Here the CDR3 DNA reads TGTGCCAGCAGCCACCGGAGTCGTTCGGCACCCGGTAACTATGGCTACACCTTC. Amino acid sequence: CASSHRSRSAPGNYGYTF. The V call is TRBV3-1 (or the pseudogene TRBV3-2), the J call TRBJ1-2; no clear D. Trimming pared 3 bases from V and 1 base from J, leaving 21 bases between. CDR1 and CDR2 (germline): LGHDT, YNNKEL (reference sequence). CDR3 size: 18 residues.

The chain couples TRBV7-2 to TRBJ1-6, with D uncertain. Per germline, CDR1 SGHTA and CDR2 FQGNSA. V was trimmed by 1 base and J by 7 bases, leaving 14 bases between them. The CDR3 is 16 residues long. The CDR3 reads CASSLVGRTQNSPLHF. The CDR3 bases are TGTGCCAGCAGCTTAGTCGGGAGGACCCAAAATTCACCCCTCCACTTT.

The chain couples TRBV19 to TRBJ1-6; D perhaps matches TRBD1 (5 bases). This CDR3 comprises 12 residues. Trimming left V 4 bases short and J 7 bases short, with 5 bases between. Germline CDR1 and CDR2: LNHDA and SQIVND (reference sequence). The CDR3 region is CASSNRNSPLHF. In DNA form, the CDR3 reads TGTGCCAGTAGTAACAGGAATTCACCCCTCCACTTT.

V and J are TRBV6-1 and TRBJ1-2, with TRBD1 matching 10 bases. This CDR3 is built from 15 residues. J gave up 5 bases and V 3 bases, and 6 bases lay outside the gene matches. Germline CDR1 is MNHNS and CDR2 is SASEGT. The CDR3 is CASSDRQGAPYGYTF. The CDR3 coding sequence is TGTGCCAGCAGTGACCGACAGGGGGCGCCGTATGGCTACACCTTC.

The V and J genes are TRBV5-1 and TRBJ2-5, with D maybe TRBD1 (5 bases). CDR1 SGHRS and CDR2 YFSETQ come from the germline V gene. The CDR3 has 13 amino acids. V dropped 5 bases and J dropped 5 bases, with 13 bases sitting between them. The CDR3 region has the DNA TGCGCCAGCAGTGAAGGGGTAAAGGAGACCCAGTACTTC. Protein product: CASSEGVKETQYF.

The chain is built from TRBV5-1 and TRBJ1-1, with D uncertain. V shed 2 bases and J shed 2 bases, with 10 bases lying between them. This CDR3 has 14 residues. Germline V lookup: CDR1 SGHRS, CDR2 YFSETQ. The CDR3 sequence: CASSFGGSNTEAFF. The CDR3 coding sequence is TGCGCCAGCAGCTTCGGTGGTTCTAACACTGAAGCTTTCTTT. The whole variable domain, filled in from reference TRBV5-1 and TRBJ1-1, reads KAGVTQTPRYLIKTRGQQVTLSCSPISGHRSVSWYQQTPGQGLQFLFEYFSETQRNKGNFPGRFSGRQFSNSRSEMNVSTLELGDSALYLCASSFGGSNTEAFFGQGTRLTVV.

The chain links TRBV18 to TRBJ1-2; possibly TRBD1 for D (5 bases). V shed 1 base and J shed 8 bases, with 11 bases lying between them. This CDR3 has 13 residues. Germline V lookup: CDR1 KGHSH, CDR2 LQKENI. CDR3 in amino acids: CASSPQGPRGYTF. In DNA form, the CDR3 reads TGTGCCAGCTCACCACAGGGGCCCCGGGGCTACACCTTC.

V is TRBV7-2 and J is TRBJ1-5; D not certain. The CDR3 covers 15 residues. V lost 2 bases, J lost 6 bases, and 14 bases lay in between. The germline gives CDR1 SGHTA, CDR2 FQGNSA. The CDR3 loop reads CASSLRGLGSQPQHF. In nucleotides, the CDR3 is TGTGCCAGCAGCTTACGGGGATTGGGGAGTCAGCCCCAGCATTTT.

The DNA for the CDR3 is TGTGCCAGCATCGCGGGGGGTACTATCTACGAGCAGTACTTC. It yields the protein CASIAGGTIYEQYF. J is TRBJ2-7 and V is TRBV28, with 8 nucleotides matching TRBD2. The germline V gene encodes CDR1 MDHEN and CDR2 SYDVKM. V shed 7 bases and J 3 bases; nucleotides not matched to a gene: 8. There are 14 residues in the CDR3.

The CDR3, as DNA: TGCGCCAGCAGCCAAGAGCTTACAGGGGGCAATCAGTACTTC. Translating gives CASSQELTGGNQYF. The rearrangement uses TRBV4-3 and TRBJ2-4, with TRBD1 matching 9 bases. The germline gives CDR1 LGHNA, CDR2 YSLEER. The CDR3 sequence is 14 residues long. V gave up 0 bases and J gave up 12 bases; unmatched junction bases: 6.

The rearrangement joins TRBV3-1 (or the pseudogene TRBV3-2) to TRBJ1-1; D is possibly TRBD1 (5 bases). Deletions cut 1 base from V and 1 base from J, with 7 bases between. The CDR3 is made up of 14 amino acids. Germline assignment: CDR1 LGHDT and CDR2 YNNKEL (reference sequence). The CDR3 here is CASSQGGGNTEAFF. CDR3 coding DNA: TGTGCCAGCAGCCAAGGGGGGGGGAACACTGAAGCTTTCTTT.

The CDR3: CASSFSSGPYEQYF. The CDR3 DNA reads as TGTGCCAGCAGCTTCTCTAGCGGTCCCTACGAGCAGTACTTC. This chain connects TRBV7-2 to TRBJ2-7, with 7 bases lining up with TRBD2. The CDR3 consists of 14 residues. Germline CDR1 reads SGHTA; CDR2 reads FQGNSA. V was pared by 3 bases and J by 2 bases, with 4 bases of the junction left unmatched.

This clone was observed a single time. The chain employs TRBV6-5 and TRBJ2-7, with 8 bases that match TRBD1. Germline trimming cut 1 base from V and 7 bases from J; bases unmatched to any gene: 3. Germline assignment: CDR1 MNHEY and CDR2 SVGAGI. The CDR3 sequence is 13 residues long. The CDR3 reads CASSYLQGGEQYF. DNA for the CDR3: TGTGCCAGCAGTTACTTACAGGGGGGAGAGCAGTACTTC.

The chain combines TRBV19 with TRBJ2-3; TRBD2 matches at 8 bases. This CDR3 contains 16 residues. Germline V gene sequence: CDR1 LNHDA, CDR2 SQIVND (reference sequence). V was pared by 3 bases and J by 1 base, with 6 bases of the junction left unmatched. CDR3 residues: CASSMLRGGRTDTQYF. In DNA, the CDR3 is TGTGCCAGTAGTATGCTACGGGGGGGCCGCACAGATACGCAGTATTTT. Filled out from reference TRBV19 and TRBJ2-3, the complete variable domain reads DGGITQSPKYLFRKEGQNVTLSCEQNLNHDAMYWYRQDPGQGLRLIYYSQIVNDFQKGDIAEGYSVSREKKESFPLTVTSAQKNPTAFYLCASSMLRGGRTDTQYFGPGTRLTVL.

The rearrangement uses TRBV3-1 (or the pseudogene TRBV3-2) and TRBJ1-5; maybe TRBD1 (5 bases). This CDR3 has 14 amino acids. The germline V and J ends were trimmed by 2 bases and 0 bases, with 5 bases remaining between them. Germline values: CDR1 LGHDT, CDR2 YNNKEL (reference sequence). CDR3 sequence (DNA): TGTGCCAGCAGCCAACAGGGTAGCAATCAGCCCCAGCATTTT. This codes for CASSQQGSNQPQHF.

V gene TRBV9 combines with J gene TRBJ2-7, with D possibly matching TRBD2 (6 bases). The ends were cut back, 4 bases at V and 0 bases at J, with 11 bases in the middle. Germline CDR1 SGDLS, CDR2 YYNGEE. CDR3 length equals 14 residues. The CDR3 spells CASSSEGFSYEQYF. As DNA, the CDR3 is TGTGCCAGCAGCTCGGAGGGGTTCTCCTACGAGCAGTACTTC.

This chain links TRBV3-1 (or the pseudogene TRBV3-2) with TRBJ2-5; 7 nucleotides match TRBD1. Germline-derived CDR1 and CDR2 are LGHDT and YNNKEL (reference sequence). CDR3 size: 14 residues. J was trimmed by 1 base and V by 5 bases; bases with no gene match: 4. CDR3 region: CASSTGTAQETQYF. DNA for the CDR3: TGTGCCAGCAGCACCGGGACAGCCCAAGAGACCCAGTACTTC.

The chain has TRBV4-3 and TRBJ1-3, with TRBD1 identical over 9 bases. Per germline, CDR1 LGHNA and CDR2 YSLEER. The CDR3 extends over 16 amino acids. V was clipped by 1 base and J by 8 bases; unmatched bases: 9. This CDR3 reads CASSQGVSGQGDTIYF. Here the CDR3 DNA reads TGCGCCAGCAGCCAAGGGGTTTCGGGACAGGGCGACACCATATATTTT.

The chain couples TRBV11-3 to TRBJ2-1; D gene unclear. Looked up from germline, CDR1 is SGHNT and CDR2 is YENEEA. The V end was cut by 3 bases, the J end by 0 bases, with 6 bases between. The length of the CDR3 is 14 residues. The CDR3 nucleotides are TGTGCCAGCAGCTTTTCGAGCTCCTACAATGAGCAGTTCTTC. This sequence encodes CASSFSSSYNEQFF.

The chain has TRBV27 and TRBJ1-6; weak D call: TRBD1 (6 bases). V was cut by 4 bases and J by 9 bases, with 19 bases left in between. Germline V CDR1 and CDR2: MNHEY, SMNVEV (reference sequence). The CDR3 length is 16 residues. The CDR3 DNA reads TGTGCCAGCAGTTCGCACCAGGGGATTGGGAGTTCACCCCTCCACTTT. Amino acid sequence: CASSSHQGIGSSPLHF.

V and J are TRBV4-2 and TRBJ1-4, with D tentatively TRBD1 (5 bases). Germline V CDR1 and CDR2: LGHNA, YNFKEQ. The CDR3 sequence is 16 residues long. Trimming shortened V by 3 bases and J by 6 bases, and 17 bases separated the two germline ends. The CDR3 here is CASSQGLRLVYEKLFF. CDR3 in DNA: TGTGCCAGCAGCCAGGGACTCCGGCTTGTGTATGAAAAACTGTTTTTT.

The CDR3 protein is CASRAVVRNEKLFF. The DNA of the CDR3 is TGTGCCAGCAGGGCTGTGGTCCGAAATGAAAAACTGTTTTTT. The V and J genes are TRBV2 and TRBJ1-4; D is ambiguous. This CDR3 contains 14 residues. Germline CDR1 reads SNHLY; CDR2 reads FYNNEI. Trimming removed 6 bases from V and 5 bases from J, with 13 bases in between.

This clone was seen once. The chain combines TRBV24-1 with TRBJ2-4; 9 bases map to TRBD1. The CDR3 is 16 residues long. Germline CDR1 reads KGHDR; CDR2 reads SFDVKD. The V and J ends lost 4 bases and 3 bases, in that order; junction bases with no gene match: 6. DNA for the CDR3: TGTGCCACCAGTGACCCCGGGACAGGGAGCAAAAACATTCAGTACTTC. This gives the protein CATSDPGTGSKNIQYF.

The chain is built from TRBV7-2 and TRBJ1-2; TRBD1 aligns across 7 bases. Germline V gene data show CDR1 as SGHTA and CDR2 as FQGNSA. CDR3 size: 14 residues. With V trimmed by 1 base and J by 2 bases, 1 base remained unmatched. The chain's CDR3 is CASSLETGNYGYTF. The CDR3 coding sequence is TGTGCCAGCAGCTTAGAGACAGGGAACTATGGCTACACCTTC.

The J gene is TRBJ1-1, the V gene TRBV2; 8 bases align to TRBD1. CDR3 length equals 14 residues. Per the germline V gene, CDR1 is SNHLY and CDR2 is FYNNEI. J was trimmed by 5 bases and V by 10 bases; bases with no gene match: 12. The chain's CDR3 is CATLSGGLRTEAFF. CDR3 DNA: TGTGCCACCTTGTCAGGGGGCCTGCGGACTGAAGCTTTCTTT. The full variable domain, rest sourced from reference TRBV2 and TRBJ1-1, is EPEVTQTPSHQVTQMGQEVILRCVPISNHLYFYWYRQILGQKVEFLVSFYNNEISEKSEIFDDQFSVERPDGSNFTLKIRSTKLEDSAMYFCATLSGGLRTEAFFGQGTRLTVV.

The rearrangement uses TRBV13 and TRBJ1-4; tentative D call: TRBD1 (6 bases). Germline V gives CDR1 PRHDT, CDR2 FYEKMQ (reference sequence). The V end lost 1 base, the J end lost 7 bases, and 7 bases lay between the germline ends. This CDR3 spans 13 amino acids. In DNA, the CDR3 is TGTGCCAGCAGCTTAGTCAGGGGTGAAAAACTGTTTTTT. It specifies CASSLVRGEKLFF. The full variable domain, in which reference TRBV13 and TRBJ1-4 provide the parts outside the CDR3, is AAGVIQSPRHLIKEKRETATLKCYPIPRHDTVYWYQQGPGQDPQFLISFYEKMQSDKGSIPDRFSAQQFSDYHSELNMSSLELGDSALYFCASSLVRGEKLFFGSGTQLSVL.

This chain's CDR3 is CASRTGTGGNYGYTF. Here the CDR3 DNA reads TGTGCCAGCAGAACCGGGACAGGGGGAAACTATGGCTACACCTTC. This chain connects TRBV2 to TRBJ1-2; the match to TRBD1 covers 11 bases. V was pared by 6 bases and J by 2 bases, with 5 bases of the junction left unmatched. The CDR3 has 15 amino acids. The germline V gene has CDR1 SNHLY and CDR2 FYNNEI.

This chain uses TRBV7-9 with TRBJ1-6, with 7 bases that match TRBD1. Germline V gene data show CDR1 as SEHNR and CDR2 as FQNEAQ (reference sequence). The length of the CDR3 is 15 residues. After removal of 5 bases from V and 6 bases from J, the junction contained 7 bases not matched to a gene. CDR3 nucleotide sequence: TGTGCCAGCAGCCAACAGACAGGGTCTAATTCACCCCTCCACTTT. Its protein product is CASSQQTGSNSPLHF.